This TCR beta chain appears in the sequencing data of a study of T-cell memory formation after mild COVID-19. TCRdb re-derived calls from the 5' RACE reads in MiXCR, one entry per CDR3 protein. The data show approximately 180,000 distinct CDR3 sequences, around 16% seen once. The receptor was derived from an adult woman who had mild COVID-19 (a few samples of this study predate the infection). Cell type and time point are not known. Sequencing used PBMCs or a T cell subset sorted from them (not recorded which).

CDR3 nucleotides: TGTGCCAGTAGGGAGGACAGGGTTTTCACCGGGGAGCTGTTTTTT. Protein: CASREDRVFTGELFF. The V call is TRBV19, the J call TRBJ2-2; TRBD1 aligns across 8 bases. CDR3 length: 15 amino acids. Germline-derived CDR1 and CDR2 are LNHDA and SQIVND (reference sequence). V lost 6 bases and J lost 4; bases outside the gene matches: 7.